The sample holds many counts of the clone carrying this T cell receptor (beta chain). Its target is not known. From the germline J gene comes the end of the CDR3, since the read stops 3 residues before it. Control and CVID samples contributed equal amounts of genomic DNA. TCRdb keeps only in-frame clones here, not all; method: immunoSEQ multiplex PCR. Observed in the sample are under 50,000 clones, none of them singletons. The sample comes from a study of T cell clonality in common variable immunodeficiency. Study outcomes and limitations: Shared TCRbeta clones were fewer between CVID subjects than controls.

Germline values: CDR1 MNHNS, CDR2 SASEGT. The CDR3 consists of 14 residues. V dropped 0 bases and J dropped 4; count of bases not matched to a gene: 3. The chain combines TRBV6-1 with TRBJ2-7; 7 bases match TRBD1. The sequenced sample consisted of peripheral blood mononuclear cells. This sequence was found in a person between 18 and 70 years old in good health. The chain's CDR3 is CASSEAGGGYEQYF. CDR3 DNA, as far as it was read: TGTGCCAGCAGTGAAGCAGGGGGCGGATACGAG.